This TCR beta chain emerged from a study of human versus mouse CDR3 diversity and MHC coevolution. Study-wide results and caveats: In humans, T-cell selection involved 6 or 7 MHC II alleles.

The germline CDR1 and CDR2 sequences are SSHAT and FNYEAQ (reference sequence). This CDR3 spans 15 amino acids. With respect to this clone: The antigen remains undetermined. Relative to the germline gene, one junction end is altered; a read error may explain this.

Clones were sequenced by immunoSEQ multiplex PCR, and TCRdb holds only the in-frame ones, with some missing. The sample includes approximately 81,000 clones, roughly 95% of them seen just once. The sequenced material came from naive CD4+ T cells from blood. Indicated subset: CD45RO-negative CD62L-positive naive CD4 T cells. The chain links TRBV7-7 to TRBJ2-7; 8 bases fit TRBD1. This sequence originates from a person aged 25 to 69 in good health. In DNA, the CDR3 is TGTGCTAGCAGCATTCGACAGGGGATACCCTACGAGCAGTACTTC. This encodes CASSIRQGIPYEQYF.